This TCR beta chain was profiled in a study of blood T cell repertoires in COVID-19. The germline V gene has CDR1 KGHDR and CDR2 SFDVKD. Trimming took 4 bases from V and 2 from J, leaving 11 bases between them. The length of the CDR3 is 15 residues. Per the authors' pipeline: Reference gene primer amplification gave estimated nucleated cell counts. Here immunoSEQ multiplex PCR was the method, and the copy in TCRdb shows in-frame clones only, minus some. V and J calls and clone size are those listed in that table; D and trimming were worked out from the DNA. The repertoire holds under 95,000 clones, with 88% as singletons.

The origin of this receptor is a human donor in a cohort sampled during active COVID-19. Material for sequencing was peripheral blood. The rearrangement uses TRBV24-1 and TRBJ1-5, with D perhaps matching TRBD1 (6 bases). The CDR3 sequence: CATSESKGGNQPQHF. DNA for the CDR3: TGTGCCACCAGTGAATCGAAGGGGGGCAATCAGCCCCAGCATTTT.